The rows below give T cell receptor beta chains drawn from one sample of a study of blood T cells in healthy people across ages. In TCRdb, the 5' RACE reads were re-called with MiXCR into one record per CDR3 protein. The sample has about 570,000 distinct CDR3 sequences, 25% to 30% seen once. The sequencing input was blood. Every receptor here comes from a woman in her sixties or seventies in good health. CDR3s include the opening cysteine and the closing phenylalanine or tryptophan. The D gene is left open where the match is weak.

TRBV5-1	TRBJ2-4	-	CASSLEGGVAKNIQYF
TRBV19	TRBJ1-4	-	CASSLNSDEKLFF
TRBV20-1	TRBJ1-2	TRBD1	CSRPQGAHGYTF
TRBV5-1	TRBJ2-1	-	CASSLEDYSYNEQFF
TRBV5-1	TRBJ2-6	-	CASSLARTGANVLTF
TRBV7-3	TRBJ2-7	TRBD1	CASSLGAGTGGDEQYF
TRBV7-2	TRBJ2-7	-	CASSLQGDKYEQYF
TRBV11-3	TRBJ2-1	TRBD2	CASSFPQRGGQYEQFF
TRBV20-1	TRBJ2-1	TRBD2	CSARPRGGHNEQFF
TRBV7-2	TRBJ2-5	-	CASSSTTHQETQYF
TRBV7-2	TRBJ1-2	-	CASSFLIGAQGYTF
TRBV20-1	TRBJ2-1	-	CSASEASRYNEQFF
TRBV20-1	TRBJ2-1	TRBD2	CSARAMLASGGDNEQFF
TRBV7-2	TRBJ2-3	TRBD2	CASSFTGTSGGDTQYF
TRBV24-1	TRBJ2-2	-	CATSDGLGQANTGELFF
TRBV5-1	TRBJ2-5	-	CASSYSTAVERLKTQYF
TRBV6-1	TRBJ2-1	TRBD2	CASRTQRGPKTYNEQFF
TRBV7-9	TRBJ2-3	-	CASSLGSGGTDTQYF
TRBV5-1	TRBJ2-3	-	CASSLGNSGTDTQYF
TRBV6-1	TRBJ2-3	-	CASSEAWSGARTDTQYF
TRBV6-1	TRBJ2-5	-	CASSELYQETQYF
TRBV7-2	TRBJ2-1	-	CASSLNGVGNNEQFF
TRBV20-1	TRBJ1-6	-	CSARAPREASPLHF
TRBV7-2	TRBJ2-3	TRBD2	CASSSAAGGGTQYF
TRBV20-1	-	-	CSARVPAGRETQYF
TRBV27	TRBJ2-5	TRBD1	CASSLAGDREETQYF
TRBV5-1	TRBJ1-1	TRBD1	CASSLAPGQGGPHTEAFF
TRBV20-1	TRBJ2-3	TRBD2	CNAGLAGGPDTQYF
TRBV12-3/TRBV12-4	-	TRBD1	CASRDRGGNEQFF